Following are 10 T cell receptor beta chains from one sample sequenced in a study of blood T cells in healthy people across ages. Sample-barcoded 5' priming and a J-beta primer mix drove a second PCR of 7 to 11 cycles. TCRdb reanalysed the 5' RACE reads using MiXCR and keeps one entry per CDR3 protein. The profile covers about a million distinct CDR3 sequences, with roughly 43% appearing a single time and 10% to 15% taken by the ten largest. The sequencing input was blood. All receptors come from a man aged 30-40 years in good health.

The chain joins TRBV12-3 or TRBV12-4 to TRBJ1-1; perhaps TRBD1 as D (6 bases). Trimming took off 8 bases at V and 1 base at J, with 11 bases between the two ends. The CDR3 covers 13 residues. DNA for the CDR3: TGTGCCAGCGGGCGGGGGGCGAACACTGAAGCTTTCTTT. It is translated as CASGRGANTEAFF.

This chain joins TRBV2 and TRBJ2-5, with TRBD2 matching 11 bases. Germline V CDR1 and CDR2: SNHLY, FYNNEI. There are 14 residues in the CDR3. V lost 6 bases, J lost 7 bases, and 7 bases stayed unmatched. The CDR3 loop is CASSLAGGLGTQYF. The CDR3 bases are TGTGCCAGCAGCTTAGCGGGGGGGCTGGGGACCCAGTACTTC.

The rearrangement joins TRBV7-9 to TRBJ1-4; D might be TRBD1 (5 bases). CDR3 length: 12 residues. CDR1 is SEHNR and CDR2 is FQNEAQ in the germline V gene (reference sequence). V was pared by 5 bases and J by 15 bases, with 16 bases between. As DNA, the CDR3 is TGTGCCAGCAGCGCGGGGCTCCAAGGGATGTTTTTT. It translates to CASSAGLQGMFF.

This clonotype was counted between two and nine times. The V and J genes are TRBV12-3 or TRBV12-4 and TRBJ1-2; 9 bases agree with TRBD1. V lost 7 bases, J lost 7 bases, and 7 bases stayed unmatched. The CDR3 spans 13 residues. CDR3 bases: TGTGCCAGCACCTTACAGGGGGCAGTTGGCTACACCTTC. Protein sequence: CASTLQGAVGYTF.

This clonotype was picked up a small number of times. This chain joins TRBV24-1 and TRBJ1-2, with 9 bases lining up with TRBD1. This CDR3 is built from 13 residues. Germline V gene data show CDR1 as KGHDR and CDR2 as SFDVKD. V trimming: 8 bases; J trimming: 7 bases; junction bases outside the gene matches: 7. The CDR3 reads CATTPGTGSGYTF. In DNA, the CDR3 is TGTGCCACCACCCCGGGGACAGGGAGTGGCTACACCTTC.

Only one count was recorded for this clonotype. This chain connects TRBV15 to TRBJ2-4; D is ambiguous. This CDR3 is 11 amino acids long. From germline, CDR1 is LNHNV and CDR2 YYDKDF (reference sequence). V lost 6 bases to trimming and J lost 8 bases, with 8 bases between them. The CDR3 nucleotides are TGTGCCACCAGGAGGTGGGACATTCAGTACTTC. Its translation is CATRRWDIQYF.

This rearrangement joins TRBV4-3 to TRBJ1-6; weak D call: TRBD1 (5 bases). The V gene's germline CDR1 is LGHNA and CDR2 YSLEER. The V end lost 2 bases, the J end lost 7 bases, and 9 bases lay between the germline ends. The CDR3 covers 14 residues. CDR3 amino acids: CASSQSGYNSPLHF. Written as DNA, the CDR3 is TGCGCCAGCAGCCAATCAGGGTACAATTCACCCCTCCACTTT.

The rearrangement joins TRBV11-3 to TRBJ2-3; TRBD2 is a possible D gene (5 bases). Per the germline V gene, CDR1 is SGHNT and CDR2 is YENEEA. This CDR3 region has 15 residues. The germline V and J ends were trimmed by 1 base and 1 base, with 9 bases remaining between them. CDR3 sequence: CASSLGELGTDTQYF. The DNA for the CDR3 is TGTGCCAGCAGCTTAGGGGAGCTAGGCACAGATACGCAGTATTTT.

This clonotype appeared a single time. The chain carries TRBV28 and TRBJ2-3; 9 bases line up with TRBD1. The V and J ends lost 8 bases and 1 base, in that order; junction bases with no gene match: 7. The CDR3 consists of 15 residues. Germline V gene sequence: CDR1 MDHEN, CDR2 SYDVKM. The CDR3 nucleotides read TGTGCCAGCGTATACCGGGACAGGGGCACAGATACGCAGTATTTT. As protein: CASVYRDRGTDTQYF. Variable domain in full (rest from reference TRBV28 and TRBJ2-3): DVKVTQSSRYLVKRTGEKVFLECVQDMDHENMFWYRQDPGLGLRLIYFSYDVKMKEKGDIPEGYSVSREKKERFSLILESASTNQTSMYLCASVYRDRGTDTQYFGPGTRLTVL.

This chain uses TRBV10-3 with TRBJ2-5, with 9 bases that match TRBD1. The CDR3 extends over 16 amino acids. With V trimmed by 2 bases and J by 4 bases, 8 bases remained unmatched. CDR1 and CDR2 from the germline V gene are ENHRY and SYGVKD. CDR3 bases: TGTGCCATCAGTGAGCCCCAGGACAGGGGACGAGAGACCCAGTACTTC. Its translation is CAISEPQDRGRETQYF.